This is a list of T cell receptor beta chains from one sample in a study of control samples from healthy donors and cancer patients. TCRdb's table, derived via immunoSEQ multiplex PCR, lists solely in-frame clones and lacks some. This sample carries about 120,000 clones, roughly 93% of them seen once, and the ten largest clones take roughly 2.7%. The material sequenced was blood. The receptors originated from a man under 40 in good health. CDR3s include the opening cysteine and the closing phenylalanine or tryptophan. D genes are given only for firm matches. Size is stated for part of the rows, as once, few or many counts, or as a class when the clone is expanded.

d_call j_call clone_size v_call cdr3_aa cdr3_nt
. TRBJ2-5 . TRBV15 CATSRGSGQRETQYF TGTGCCACCAGCAGAGGGTCTGGGCAAAGGGAGACCCAGTACTTC
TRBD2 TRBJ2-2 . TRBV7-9 CASSFKAGGLGTGELFF TGTGCCAGCAGCTTTAAAGCGGGGGGCCTCGGCACCGGGGAGCTGTTTTTT
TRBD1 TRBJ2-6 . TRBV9 CASSSGDRGLAGANVLTF TGTGCCAGCAGCTCCGGGGACAGGGGTCTCGCTGGGGCCAACGTCCTGACTTTC
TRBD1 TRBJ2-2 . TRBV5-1 CASSKGQRNTGELFF TGCGCCAGCAGCAAGGGACAGAGGAACACCGGGGAGCTGTTTTTT
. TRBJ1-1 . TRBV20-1 CSASRQENTEAFF TGCAGTGCTAGTAGACAGGAGAACACTGAAGCTTTCTTT
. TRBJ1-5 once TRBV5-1 CASSYTGLYQPQHF TGCGCCAGCAGCTATACAGGGCTCTATCAGCCCCAGCATTTT
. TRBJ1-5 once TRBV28 CASSSLTGFNQPQHF TGTGCCAGCAGTTCGCTCACAGGCTTCAATCAGCCCCAGCATTTT
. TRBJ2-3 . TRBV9 CASSSGLTTDTQYF TGTGCCAGCAGCTCCGGACTGACCACAGATACGCAGTATTTT
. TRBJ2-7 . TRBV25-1 CASMTPGNSYEQYF TGTGCCAGCATGACCCCGGGCAACTCCTACGAGCAGTACTTC
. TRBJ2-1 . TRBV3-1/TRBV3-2 CASSQDRGSNEQFF TGTGCCAGCAGCCAAGATCGAGGGTCCAATGAGCAGTTCTTC
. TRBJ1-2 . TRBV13 CASSAPDTYYGYTF TGTGCCAGCAGCGCCCCCGACACCTACTATGGCTACACCTTC
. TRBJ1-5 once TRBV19 CASSPRSGRGNQPQHF TGTGCCAGTAGTCCCCGGTCCGGGAGAGGGAATCAGCCCCAGCATTTT
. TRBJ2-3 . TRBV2 CASSEAGWGGLTDTQYF TGTGCCAGCAGTGAAGCCGGGTGGGGGGGCCTGACAGATACGCAGTATTTT
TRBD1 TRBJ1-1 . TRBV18 CASSPSKPGTGGQGTEAFF TGTGCCAGCTCACCGTCTAAACCCGGGACAGGAGGCCAAGGCACTGAAGCTTTCTTT